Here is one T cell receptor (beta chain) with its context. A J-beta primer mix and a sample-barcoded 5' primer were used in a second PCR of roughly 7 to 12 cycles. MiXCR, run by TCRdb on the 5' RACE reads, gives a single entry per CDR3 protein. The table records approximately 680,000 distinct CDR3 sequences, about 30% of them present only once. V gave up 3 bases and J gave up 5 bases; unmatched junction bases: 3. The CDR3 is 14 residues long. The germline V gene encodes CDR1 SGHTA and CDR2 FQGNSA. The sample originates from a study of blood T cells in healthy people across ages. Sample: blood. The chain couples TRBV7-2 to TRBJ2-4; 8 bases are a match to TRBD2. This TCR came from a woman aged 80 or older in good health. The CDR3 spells CASSFGGAENIQYF. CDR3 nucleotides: TGTGCCAGCAGCTTCGGGGGGGCCGAAAACATTCAGTACTTC.